Below are 11 T cell receptor beta chains sequenced from a single sample in a study of T-cell reconstitution after alpha-beta-depleted transplantation in children. TCRbeta library preparation incorporated unique molecular identifiers. TCRdb passed the PCR reads through MiXCR, listing each CDR3 protein once. The sample lists approximately 520,000 distinct CDR3 sequences; around a third were seen once. The material sequenced was PBMCs from the stem cell graft donor, taken from the stem cell graft. The receptors stem from a human donor who donated a stem cell graft to a child with aplastic anemia.

This clonotype was seen once. V gene TRBV5-6 combines with J gene TRBJ1-5, with D hard to call. Germline loops: CDR1 SGHDT, CDR2 YYEEEE. V dropped 1 base and J dropped 3 bases, with 17 bases sitting between them. The CDR3 extends over 17 amino acids. The CDR3 DNA is TGTGCCAGCAGCTTGAAGTTAGCGGGCGGGTACAATCAGCCCCAGCATTTT. It encodes CASSLKLAGGYNQPQHF.

V and J are TRBV27 and TRBJ1-5; D ambiguous. Trimming cost V 0 bases and J 9 bases, with 9 bases left between them. Germline CDR1 MNHEY, CDR2 SMNVEV (reference sequence). The CDR3 length is 13 residues. CDR3 DNA: TGTGCCAGCAGTTTATCAAATCTTTGGCCCCAGCATTTT. Encoded protein: CASSLSNLWPQHF.

The genes are TRBV15 and TRBJ2-1, with D unresolved. With 0 bases removed from V and 5 bases from J, the gap between germline ends came to 8 bases. Germline assignment: CDR1 LNHNV and CDR2 YYDKDF (reference sequence). The CDR3 length is 14 residues. The CDR3 DNA follows: TGTGCCACCAGCAGAGAGGGGTACCACAATGAGCAGTTCTTC. It translates to CATSREGYHNEQFF.

The CDR3 bases are TGTGCCAGCACTGGGGGAACGAACACTGAAGCTTTCTTT. Protein product: CASTGGTNTEAFF. V gene TRBV12-3 or TRBV12-4 combines with J gene TRBJ1-1; D might be TRBD1 (5 bases). This CDR3 contains 13 residues. The V end was cut by 7 bases, the J end by 1 base, with 10 bases between.

The V and J genes are TRBV25-1 and TRBJ1-5; D unresolved. The CDR3 has 12 residues. Germline V gives CDR1 MGHDK, CDR2 SYGVNS. The V gene lost 3 bases and the J gene lost 2 bases, with 2 bases spanning the gap. CDR3 bases: TGTGCCAGCAGTGAGGGCAATCAGCCCCAGCATTTT. This sequence encodes CASSEGNQPQHF.

The chain couples TRBV20-1 to TRBJ2-5, with 9 bases identical to TRBD1. The CDR3 sequence is 12 residues long. Germline CDR1 reads DFQATT; CDR2 reads SNEGSKA (reference sequence). J gave up 10 bases and V 8 bases, and 11 bases lay outside the gene matches. In DNA form, the CDR3 reads TGCAGTTCCCGCAGGGGACAGGGATACCAGTACTTC. Translation gives CSSRRGQGYQYF.

CDR3 coding DNA: TGTGCCAGTAGTACCGGGGGACGAGAAGGGGCTGAAGCTTTCTTT. It encodes CASSTGGREGAEAFF. The genes are TRBV19 and TRBJ1-1; D possibly corresponds to TRBD1 (5 bases). This CDR3 spans 15 amino acids. The ends were cut back, 4 bases at V and 6 bases at J, with 18 bases in the middle. In germline, CDR1 is LNHDA, CDR2 SQIVND (reference sequence).

This clonotype came up a few times. V is TRBV11-1 and J is TRBJ1-5; 7 bases line up with TRBD1. Germline V gene sequence: CDR1 SGHAT, CDR2 FQDESV (reference sequence). This CDR3 region has 18 residues. Trimming removed 2 bases from V and 5 bases from J; junction bases left unmatched: 15. The CDR3 DNA is TGTGCCAGCAGCTTAAGGGACAGCCATGAGATCGGGGATCAGCCCCAGCATTTT. It encodes CASSLRDSHEIGDQPQHF.

This clonotype was observed a handful of times. The chain uses TRBV20-1 and TRBJ2-1, with 11 positions matching TRBD2. Germline assignment: CDR1 DFQATT and CDR2 SNEGSKA (reference sequence). The V gene end was trimmed by 6 bases and the J gene end by 5 bases; junction bases not matched to a gene: 6. This CDR3 has 14 amino acids. CDR3 residues: CSAATSGSDNEQFF. The CDR3 DNA follows: TGCAGTGCCGCAACTAGCGGGAGCGACAATGAGCAGTTCTTC.

This clonotype was observed many times. The chain recombines TRBV12-3 or TRBV12-4 with TRBJ2-1; unclear D gene. Trimming left V 2 bases short and J 9 bases short, with 8 bases between. There are 12 residues in the CDR3. The CDR3 protein is CASSLSLGEQFF. In DNA form, the CDR3 reads TGTGCCAGCAGTTTAAGTCTTGGTGAGCAGTTCTTC.

The V call is TRBV7-6, the J call TRBJ2-3; TRBD1 agrees at 9 bases. With 4 bases clipped from V and 0 bases from J, the junction kept 8 bases outside the gene matches. This CDR3 has 17 amino acids. The germline V gene has CDR1 SGHVS and CDR2 FNYEAQ. CDR3 residues: CASSSLIGQGSTDTQYF. For the CDR3, the DNA is TGTGCCAGCAGCTCCTTAATTGGACAGGGGAGCACAGATACGCAGTATTTT. Using reference TRBV7-6 and TRBJ2-3 for the parts outside the CDR3, the full variable domain is GAGVSQSPRYKVTKRGQDVALRCDPISGHVSLYWYRQALGQGPEFLTYFNYEAQQDKSGLPNDRFSAERPEGSISTLTIQRTEQRDSAMYRCASSSLIGQGSTDTQYFGPGTRLTVL.